These 17 T cell receptor beta chains originate from one sample sequenced in a study of T-cell memory formation after mild COVID-19. TCRdb recomputed calls from the 5' RACE reads with MiXCR, one row per CDR3 protein. The profile shows 500,000 to 650,000 distinct CDR3 sequences, less than 25% of them singletons. Sequenced input: PBMCs or a T cell subset sorted from them (not recorded which). The receptors here all came from an adult woman who had mild COVID-19 (a few samples of this study predate the infection). Cell type and time point are not known.

This clonotype appeared many times. The chain joins TRBV12-3 or TRBV12-4 to TRBJ2-7; 10 bases are a match to TRBD1. Trimming cost V 1 base and J 7 bases; bases outside gene matches: 10. This CDR3 spans 16 amino acids. The CDR3 here is CASSLDGRDRGQEQYF. The CDR3 region has the DNA TGTGCCAGCAGTTTAGACGGACGAGACAGGGGGCAGGAGCAGTACTTC.

This clonotype was picked up a small number of times. The V gene is TRBV7-2, the J gene TRBJ2-3, with D tentatively TRBD2 (5 bases). V lost 5 bases and J lost 5, with 23 bases in between. Germline assignment: CDR1 SGHTA and CDR2 FQGNSA. The CDR3 is made up of 17 amino acids. CDR3 residues: CASSPLALALRGDTQYF. CDR3 bases: TGTGCCAGCAGCCCCCTCGCGTTGGCTCTCCGGGGAGATACGCAGTATTTT.

This clonotype was detected a few times. The rearrangement joins TRBV24-1 to TRBJ1-2, with a possible D match to TRBD1 (5 bases). Germline V gene data show CDR1 as KGHDR and CDR2 as SFDVKD. The CDR3 totals 18 residues. V gave up 3 bases and J gave up 3 bases, with 22 bases separating them. CDR3 residues: CATSDPSRDSPGHYGYTF. CDR3 bases: TGTGCCACCAGTGATCCATCAAGAGACAGTCCCGGGCACTATGGCTACACCTTC.

This clonotype was counted only a few times. This rearrangement joins TRBV6-5 to TRBJ2-2; 10 bases fit TRBD2. Germline V gene sequence: CDR1 MNHEY, CDR2 SVGAGI. With 6 bases clipped from V and 8 bases from J, the junction kept 12 bases outside the gene matches. The CDR3 extends over 16 amino acids. The CDR3 protein is CASRRPKREGAGELFF. The CDR3 DNA sequence: TGTGCCAGCAGACGCCCAAAGCGGGAGGGTGCTGGGGAGCTGTTTTTT.

This clonotype has only a few counts. CDR3 amino acids: CATSSTNEQFF. The CDR3 DNA reads TGTGCCACAAGTTCGACCAATGAGCAGTTCTTC. The genes are TRBV24-1 and TRBJ2-1; D uncertain. In germline, CDR1 is KGHDR, CDR2 SFDVKD. Trimming cost V 10 bases and J 6 bases, with 9 bases left between them. This CDR3 comprises 11 residues.

The chain joins TRBV12-3 or TRBV12-4 to TRBJ2-1; perhaps D is TRBD1 or TRBD2 (5 bases each). CDR3 length: 11 amino acids. Trimming removed 8 bases from V and 7 bases from J, with 9 bases in between. CDR3 nucleotides: TGTGCCAGCGAGGGGCCTAATGAGCAGTTCTTC. Translating it yields CASEGPNEQFF.

The V and J genes are TRBV5-1 and TRBJ2-5; 14 nucleotides agree with TRBD2. This CDR3 comprises 16 residues. Germline-derived CDR1 and CDR2 are SGHRS and YFSETQ. Germline trimming cut 4 bases from V and 2 bases from J; bases unmatched to any gene: 4. DNA of the CDR3: TGCGCCAGCAGCGGGGGACTAGCGGGGGAGCAAGAGACCCAGTACTTC. It codes for CASSGGLAGEQETQYF.

The V call is TRBV10-2, the J call TRBJ2-7; 8 bases map to TRBD1. Germline assignment: CDR1 WSHSY and CDR2 SAAADI. The CDR3 runs 14 residues. V lost 9 bases and J lost 1; bases outside the gene matches: 8. The CDR3 DNA follows: TGCGCCAGTTTGAGGACAGGGAGTTCCTACGAGCAGTACTTC. The encoded protein is CASLRTGSSYEQYF.

This chain joins TRBV30 and TRBJ1-6; 7 nucleotides line up with TRBD1. This CDR3 has 14 residues. With 2 bases clipped from V and 7 bases from J, the junction kept 5 bases outside the gene matches. The germline gives CDR1 GTSNPN, CDR2 SVGIG (reference sequence). CDR3 sequence: CAWSFTGANSPLHF. The CDR3 DNA sequence: TGTGCCTGGAGTTTTACAGGGGCGAATTCACCCCTCCACTTT.

The genes are TRBV27 and TRBJ2-1; D is undetermined. This CDR3 has 11 residues. The V gene's germline CDR1 is MNHEY and CDR2 SMNVEV (reference sequence). V was clipped by 7 bases and J by 9 bases, with 10 bases between them. As DNA, the CDR3 is TGTGCCAGCAAGTCAAACGGTGAGCAGTTCTTC. Amino acid sequence: CASKSNGEQFF.

This clonotype was picked up many times. The rearrangement links TRBV29-1 to TRBJ2-5; TRBD1 aligns across 8 bases. In germline, CDR1 is SQVTM, CDR2 ANQGSEA. The V and J ends lost 4 bases and 5 bases, in that order; junction bases with no gene match: 6. This CDR3 spans 13 amino acids. The CDR3 region has the DNA TGCAGCGTTGTTCCAGGGGGCCCGGAGACCCAGTACTTC. Translated: CSVVPGGPETQYF.

This rearrangement joins TRBV4-1 to TRBJ1-3; 9 bases match TRBD1. CDR3 length: 17 residues. Trimming cost V 4 bases and J 7 bases; bases outside gene matches: 14. Germline V gives CDR1 MGHRA, CDR2 YSYEKL. CDR3 amino acids: CASSRSLQQGAGNTIYF. The CDR3 DNA reads as TGCGCCAGCAGCCGCTCGCTTCAACAGGGGGCAGGCAACACCATATATTTT.

Points on this clonotype: This sequence may be a read error, since a much larger clone differs from it by one base. This chain connects TRBV6-5 to TRBJ1-1, with D unclear. V lost 2 bases and J 2 bases, leaving 9 bases between the germline ends. The germline V gene encodes CDR1 MNHEY and CDR2 SVGAGI. The CDR3 length is 14 residues. CDR3: CASSYQGRNTEAFF. Written as DNA, the CDR3 is TGTGCCAGCAGTTACCAAGGGCGTAACACTGAAGCTTTCTTT.

This clonotype was observed a handful of times. This chain links TRBV3-1 with TRBJ2-5, with TRBD2 matching 10 bases. The CDR3 spans 17 residues. V lost 1 base, J lost 6 bases, and 11 bases stayed unmatched. Germline lookup yields CDR1 LGHDT and CDR2 YNNKEL (reference sequence). CDR3 nucleotide sequence: TGTGCCAGCAGCCAAGCGATTGGGCTAGCGGGGGATCAGACCCAGTACTTC. Translating it yields CASSQAIGLAGDQTQYF.

This clonotype was found a few times. CDR3 sequence reads: CASSPGTGTSVGEQFF. The CDR3 nucleotides read TGTGCCAGCAGCCCGGGGACCGGGACTAGCGTGGGTGAGCAGTTCTTC. This rearrangement joins TRBV5-4 to TRBJ2-1; 10 bases map to TRBD2. CDR1 is SGHNT, CDR2 YYREEE, per germline (reference sequence). The CDR3 is 16 amino acids. The ends lost 4 bases at V and 9 bases at J; junction bases unmatched: 13.

The CDR3 DNA reads TGCGCCAGCGGATCCTTGGGGCTATCCCAAGAGACCCAGTACTTC. It yields the protein CASGSLGLSQETQYF. The rearrangement uses TRBV5-1 and TRBJ2-5; the D gene is possibly TRBD1 (5 bases). This CDR3 comprises 15 residues. Germline assignment: CDR1 SGHRS and CDR2 YFSETQ. Trimming removed 7 bases at V and 1 base at J, with 17 bases between.

About this clonotype: This may stem from a read error, because a much larger clone lies one nucleotide away. Without the conserved terminal phenylalanine or tryptophan, this CDR3 likely stems from a read error. The genes are TRBV25-1 and TRBJ2-1; D is perhaps TRBD1 or TRBD2 (5 bases each). V lost 5 bases and J lost 5, with 13 bases in between. This CDR3 has 14 residues. Looked up from germline, CDR1 is MGHDK and CDR2 is SYGVNS. The CDR3 region has the DNA TGTGCCAGCAGTTATGGGGGACGGAACAATGAGCAGTTCTTA. Amino acid sequence: CASSYGGRNNEQFL.